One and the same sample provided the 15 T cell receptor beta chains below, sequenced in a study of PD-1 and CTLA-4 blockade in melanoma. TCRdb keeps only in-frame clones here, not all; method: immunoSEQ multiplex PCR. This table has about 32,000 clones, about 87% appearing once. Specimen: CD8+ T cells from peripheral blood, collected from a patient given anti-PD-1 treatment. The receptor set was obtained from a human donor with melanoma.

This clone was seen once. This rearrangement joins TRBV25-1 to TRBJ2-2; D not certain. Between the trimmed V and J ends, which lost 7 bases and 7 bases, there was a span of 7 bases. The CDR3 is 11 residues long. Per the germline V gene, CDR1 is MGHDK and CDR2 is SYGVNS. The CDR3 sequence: CASKVGGELFF. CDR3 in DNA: TGTGCCAGCAAGGTGGGCGGGGAGCTGTTTTTT.

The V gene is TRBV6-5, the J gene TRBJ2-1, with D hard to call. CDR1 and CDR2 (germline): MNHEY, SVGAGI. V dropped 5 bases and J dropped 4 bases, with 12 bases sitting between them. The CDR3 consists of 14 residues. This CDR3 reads CASSRREAYNEQFF. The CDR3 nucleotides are TGTGCCAGCAGTCGGCGAGAGGCGTACAATGAGCAGTTCTTC.

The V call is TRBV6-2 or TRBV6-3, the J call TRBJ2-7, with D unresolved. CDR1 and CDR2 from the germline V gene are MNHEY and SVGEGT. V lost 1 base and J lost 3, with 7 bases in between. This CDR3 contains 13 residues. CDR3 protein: CASSYFRDYEQYF. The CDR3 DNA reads TGTGCCAGCAGTTACTTTAGGGACTACGAGCAGTACTTC.

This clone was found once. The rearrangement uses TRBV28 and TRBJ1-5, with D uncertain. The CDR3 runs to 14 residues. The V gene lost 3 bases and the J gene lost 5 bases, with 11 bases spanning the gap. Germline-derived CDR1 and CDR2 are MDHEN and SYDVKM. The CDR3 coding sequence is TGTGCCAGCAGTTTCGAGGGAATCTATCAGCCCCAGCATTTT. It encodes CASSFEGIYQPQHF.

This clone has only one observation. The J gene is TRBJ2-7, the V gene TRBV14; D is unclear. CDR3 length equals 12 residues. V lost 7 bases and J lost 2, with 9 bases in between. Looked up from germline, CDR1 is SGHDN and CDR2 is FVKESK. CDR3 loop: CASKDRTYEQYF. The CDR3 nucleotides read TGTGCCAGCAAGGACCGAACCTACGAGCAGTACTTC. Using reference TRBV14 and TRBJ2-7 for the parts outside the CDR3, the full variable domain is EAGVTQFPSHSVIEKGQTVTLRCDPISGHDNLYWYRRVMGKEIKFLLHFVKESKQDESGMPNNRFLAERTGGTYSTLKVQPAELEDSGVYFCASKDRTYEQYFGPGTRLTVT.

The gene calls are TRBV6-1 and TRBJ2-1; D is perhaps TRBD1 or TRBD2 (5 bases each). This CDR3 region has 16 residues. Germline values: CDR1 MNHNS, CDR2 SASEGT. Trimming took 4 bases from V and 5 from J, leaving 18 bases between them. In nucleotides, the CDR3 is TGTGCCAGCAGTGCTTCTCCGGGACCCCCGGACAATGAGCAGTTCTTC. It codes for CASSASPGPPDNEQFF.

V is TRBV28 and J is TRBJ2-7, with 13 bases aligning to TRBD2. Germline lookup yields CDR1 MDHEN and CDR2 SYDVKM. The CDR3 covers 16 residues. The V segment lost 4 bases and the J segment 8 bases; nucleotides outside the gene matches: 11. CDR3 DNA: TGTGCCAGCAGTTCCGGACTAGCGGGAGAGTACGAGCAGCAGTACTTC. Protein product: CASSSGLAGEYEQQYF.

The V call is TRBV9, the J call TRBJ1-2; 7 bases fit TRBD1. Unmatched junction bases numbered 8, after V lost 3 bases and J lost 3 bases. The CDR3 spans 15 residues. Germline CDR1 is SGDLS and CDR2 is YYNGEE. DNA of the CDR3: TGTGCCAGCAGCGCGGGCGGGACAGAGGACTATGGCTACACCTTC. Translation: CASSAGGTEDYGYTF. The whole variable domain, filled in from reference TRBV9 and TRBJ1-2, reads DSGVTQTPKHLITATGQRVTLRCSPRSGDLSVYWYQQSLDQGLQFLIQYYNGEERAKGNILERFSAQQFPDLHSELNLSSLELGDSALYFCASSAGGTEDYGYTFGSGTRLTVV.

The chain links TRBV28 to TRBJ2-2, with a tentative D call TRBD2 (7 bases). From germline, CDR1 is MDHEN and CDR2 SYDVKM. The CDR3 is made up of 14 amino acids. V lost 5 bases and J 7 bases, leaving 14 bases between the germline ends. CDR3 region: CASSPRGADGELFF. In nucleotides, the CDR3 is TGTGCCAGCAGTCCCCGGGGGGCCGACGGGGAGCTGTTTTTT.

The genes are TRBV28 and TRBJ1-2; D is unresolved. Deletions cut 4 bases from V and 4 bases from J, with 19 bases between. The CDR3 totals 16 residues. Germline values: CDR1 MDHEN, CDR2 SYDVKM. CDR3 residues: CASSSTQWRLGYGYTF. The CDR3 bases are TGTGCCAGCAGTTCCACCCAGTGGCGGCTAGGCTATGGCTACACCTTC.

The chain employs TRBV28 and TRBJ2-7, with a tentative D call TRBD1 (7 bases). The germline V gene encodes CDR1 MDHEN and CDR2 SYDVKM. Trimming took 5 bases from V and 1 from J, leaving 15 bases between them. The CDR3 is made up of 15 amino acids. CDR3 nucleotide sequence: TGTGCCAGCAGTAACGGCGGGACAGCATCCTACGAGCAGTACTTC. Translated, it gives CASSNGGTASYEQYF.

CDR3 coding DNA: TGTGCCAGCAGCCCGACAGGGGCAACTAATGAAAAACTGTTTTTT. This encodes CASSPTGATNEKLFF. V usage is TRBV7-9 and J usage is TRBJ1-4; TRBD1 aligns across 8 bases. This CDR3 region has 15 residues. The V gene's germline CDR1 is SEHNR and CDR2 FQNEAQ (reference sequence). The J segment lost 0 bases and the V segment lost 5 bases, leaving 2 bases of the junction unmatched.

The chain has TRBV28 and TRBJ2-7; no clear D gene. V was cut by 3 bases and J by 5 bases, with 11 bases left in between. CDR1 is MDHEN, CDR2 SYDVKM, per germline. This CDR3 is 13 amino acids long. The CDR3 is CASSFKGSNEQYF. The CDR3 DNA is TGTGCCAGCAGTTTTAAGGGTAGCAACGAGCAGTACTTC.

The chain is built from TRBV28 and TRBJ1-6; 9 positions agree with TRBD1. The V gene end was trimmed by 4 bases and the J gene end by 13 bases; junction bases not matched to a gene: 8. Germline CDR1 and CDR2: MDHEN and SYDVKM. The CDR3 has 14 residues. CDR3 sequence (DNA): TGTGCCAGCAGTTCGGGACAGGGAATTGCCCCCCTCCACTTT. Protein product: CASSSGQGIAPLHF.

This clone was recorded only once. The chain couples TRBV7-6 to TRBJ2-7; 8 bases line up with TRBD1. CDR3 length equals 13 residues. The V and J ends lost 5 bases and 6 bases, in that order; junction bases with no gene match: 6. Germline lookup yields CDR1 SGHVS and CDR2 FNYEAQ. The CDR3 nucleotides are TGTGCCAGCAGCCCCGGACAGGGAAGCGAGCAGTACTTC. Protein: CASSPGQGSEQYF.